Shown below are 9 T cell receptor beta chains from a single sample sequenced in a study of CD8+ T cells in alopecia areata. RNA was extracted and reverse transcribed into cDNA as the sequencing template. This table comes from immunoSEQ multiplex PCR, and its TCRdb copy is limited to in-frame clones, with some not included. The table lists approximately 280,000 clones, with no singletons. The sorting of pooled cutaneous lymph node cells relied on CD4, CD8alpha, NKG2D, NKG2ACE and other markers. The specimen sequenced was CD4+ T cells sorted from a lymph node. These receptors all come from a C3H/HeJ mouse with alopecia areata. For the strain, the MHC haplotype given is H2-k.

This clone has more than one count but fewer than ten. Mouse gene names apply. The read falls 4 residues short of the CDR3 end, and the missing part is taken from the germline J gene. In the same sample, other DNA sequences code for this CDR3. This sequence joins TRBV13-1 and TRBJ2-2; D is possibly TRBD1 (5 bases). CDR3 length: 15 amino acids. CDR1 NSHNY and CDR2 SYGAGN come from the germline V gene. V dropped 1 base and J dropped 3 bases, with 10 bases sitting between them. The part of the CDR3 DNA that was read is TGTGCCAGCAGTGATCCGGGAGGGGACACCGGG. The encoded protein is CASSDPGGDTG. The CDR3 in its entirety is CASSDPGGDTGQLYF.

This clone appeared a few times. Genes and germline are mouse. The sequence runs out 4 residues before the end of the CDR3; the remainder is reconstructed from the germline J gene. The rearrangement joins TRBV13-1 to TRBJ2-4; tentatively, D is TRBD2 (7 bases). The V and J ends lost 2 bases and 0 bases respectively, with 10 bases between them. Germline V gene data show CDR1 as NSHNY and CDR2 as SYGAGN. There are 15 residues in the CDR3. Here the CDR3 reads CASSEGGTSQNTLYF. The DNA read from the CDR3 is TGTGCCAGCAGTGAGGGGGGGACAAGTCAAAAC.

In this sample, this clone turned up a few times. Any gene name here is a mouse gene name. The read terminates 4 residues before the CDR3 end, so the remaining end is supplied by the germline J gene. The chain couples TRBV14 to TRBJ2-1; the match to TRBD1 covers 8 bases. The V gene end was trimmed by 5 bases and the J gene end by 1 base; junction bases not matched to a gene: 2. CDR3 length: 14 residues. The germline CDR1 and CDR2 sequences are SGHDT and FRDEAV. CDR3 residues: CASSRQGNYAEQFF. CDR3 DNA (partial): TGTGCCAGCAGCCGACAGGGGAACTATGCT.

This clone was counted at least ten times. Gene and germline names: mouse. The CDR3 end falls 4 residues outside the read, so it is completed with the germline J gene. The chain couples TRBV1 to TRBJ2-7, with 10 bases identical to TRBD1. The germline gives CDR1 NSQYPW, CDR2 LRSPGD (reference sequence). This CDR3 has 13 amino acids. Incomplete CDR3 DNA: TGCACCTGCAGTCCGGGACAGGGGTAT. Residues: CTCSPGQGY. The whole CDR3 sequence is CTCSPGQGYEQYF. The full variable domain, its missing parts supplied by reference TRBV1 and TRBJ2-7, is VTLLEQNPRWRLVPRGQAVNLRCILKNSQYPWMSWYQQDLQKQLQWLFTLRSPGDKEVKSLPGADYLATRVTDTELRLQVANMSQGRTLYCTCSPGQGYEQYFGPGTRLTVL.

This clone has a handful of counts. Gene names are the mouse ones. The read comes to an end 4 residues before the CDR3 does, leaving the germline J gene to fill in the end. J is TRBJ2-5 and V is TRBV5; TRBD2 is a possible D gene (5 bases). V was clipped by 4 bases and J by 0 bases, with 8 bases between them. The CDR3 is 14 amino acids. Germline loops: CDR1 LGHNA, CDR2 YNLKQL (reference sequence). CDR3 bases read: TGTGCCAGCAGCCCCTGGGTTAACCAAGAC. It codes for CASSPWVNQD. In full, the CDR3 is CASSPWVNQDTQYF.

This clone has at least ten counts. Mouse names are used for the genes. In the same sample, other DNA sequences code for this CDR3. The CDR3 spells CASSQGANTGQLYF. CDR3 DNA, as far as it was read: TGTGCTAGCAGTCAGGGGGCAAACACCGGG. J is TRBJ2-2 and V is TRBV17, with 7 bases that match TRBD1. The CDR3 end is not reached by the read, which stops 4 residues before it; the germline J gene fills it in. The germline gives CDR1 MNHDT, CDR2 YYDKIL. CDR3 length: 14 amino acids. V trimming: 5 bases; J trimming: 0 bases; junction bases outside the gene matches: 0.

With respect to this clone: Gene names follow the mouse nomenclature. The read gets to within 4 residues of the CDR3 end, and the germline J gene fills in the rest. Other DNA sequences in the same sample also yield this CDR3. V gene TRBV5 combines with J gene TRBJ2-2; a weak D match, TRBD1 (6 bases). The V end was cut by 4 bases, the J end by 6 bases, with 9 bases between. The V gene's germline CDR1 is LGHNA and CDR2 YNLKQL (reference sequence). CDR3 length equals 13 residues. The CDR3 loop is CASSPQGSGQLYF. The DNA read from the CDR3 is TGTGCCAGCAGCCCTCAGGGGTCCGGG.

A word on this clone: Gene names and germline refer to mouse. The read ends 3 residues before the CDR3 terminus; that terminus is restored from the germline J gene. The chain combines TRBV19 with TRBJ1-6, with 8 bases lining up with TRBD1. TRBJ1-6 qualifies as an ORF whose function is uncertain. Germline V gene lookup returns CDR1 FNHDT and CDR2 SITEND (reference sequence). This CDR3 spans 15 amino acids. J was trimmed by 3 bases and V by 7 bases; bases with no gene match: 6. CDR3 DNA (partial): TGTGCCAGCTGGGCAGGGGGCGGCTATAATTCGCCC. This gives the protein CASWAGGGYNSP. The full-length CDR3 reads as CASWAGGGYNSPLYF.

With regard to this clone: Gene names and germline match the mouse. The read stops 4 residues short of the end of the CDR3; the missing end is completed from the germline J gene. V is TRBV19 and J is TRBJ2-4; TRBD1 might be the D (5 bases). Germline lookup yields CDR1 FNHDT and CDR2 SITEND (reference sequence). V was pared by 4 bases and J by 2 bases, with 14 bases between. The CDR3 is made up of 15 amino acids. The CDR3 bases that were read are TGTGCCAGCAGTCACTCCGACAGATTTCAAAAC. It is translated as CASSHSDRFQN. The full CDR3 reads CASSHSDRFQNTLYF.